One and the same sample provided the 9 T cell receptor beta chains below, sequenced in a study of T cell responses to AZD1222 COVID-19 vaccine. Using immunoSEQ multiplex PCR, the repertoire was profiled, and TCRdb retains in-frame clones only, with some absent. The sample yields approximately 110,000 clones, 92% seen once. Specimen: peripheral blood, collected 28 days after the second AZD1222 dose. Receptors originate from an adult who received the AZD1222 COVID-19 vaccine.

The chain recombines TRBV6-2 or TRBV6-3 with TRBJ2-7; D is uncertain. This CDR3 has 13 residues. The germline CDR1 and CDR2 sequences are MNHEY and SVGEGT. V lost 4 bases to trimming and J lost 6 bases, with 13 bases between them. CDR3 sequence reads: CASSFFSPSEQYF. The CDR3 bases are TGTGCCAGCAGTTTCTTCAGTCCTAGCGAGCAGTACTTC.

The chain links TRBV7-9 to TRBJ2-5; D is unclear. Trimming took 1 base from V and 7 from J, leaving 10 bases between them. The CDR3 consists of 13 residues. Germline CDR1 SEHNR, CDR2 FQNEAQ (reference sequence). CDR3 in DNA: TGTGCCAGCAGCTTAGATCCCCCGGGGACCCAGTACTTC. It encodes CASSLDPPGTQYF. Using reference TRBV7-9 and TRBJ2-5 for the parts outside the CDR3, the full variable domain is DTGVSQNPRHKITKRGQNVTFRCDPISEHNRLYWYRQTLGQGPEFLTYFQNEAQLEKSRLLSDRFSAERPKGSFSTLEIQRTEQGDSAMYLCASSLDPPGTQYFGPGTRLLVL.

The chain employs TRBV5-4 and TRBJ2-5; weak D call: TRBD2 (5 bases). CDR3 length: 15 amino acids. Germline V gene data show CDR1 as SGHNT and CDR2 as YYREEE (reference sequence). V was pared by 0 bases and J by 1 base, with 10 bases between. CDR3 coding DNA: TGTGCCAGCAGCTTGGCCCTAGCAGGCCAAGAGACCCAGTACTTC. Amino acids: CASSLALAGQETQYF.

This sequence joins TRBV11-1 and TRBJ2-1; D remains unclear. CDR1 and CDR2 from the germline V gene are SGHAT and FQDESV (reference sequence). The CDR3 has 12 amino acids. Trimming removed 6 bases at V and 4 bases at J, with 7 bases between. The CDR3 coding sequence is TGTGCCAGCAGACATTATTACAATGAGCAGTTCTTC. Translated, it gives CASRHYYNEQFF.

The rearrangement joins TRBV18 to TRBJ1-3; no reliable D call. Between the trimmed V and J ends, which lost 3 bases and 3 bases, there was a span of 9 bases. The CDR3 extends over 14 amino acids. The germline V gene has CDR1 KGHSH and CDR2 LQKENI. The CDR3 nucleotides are TGTGCCAGCTCACCTGGAGGCTTTGGAAACACCATATATTTT. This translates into CASSPGGFGNTIYF.

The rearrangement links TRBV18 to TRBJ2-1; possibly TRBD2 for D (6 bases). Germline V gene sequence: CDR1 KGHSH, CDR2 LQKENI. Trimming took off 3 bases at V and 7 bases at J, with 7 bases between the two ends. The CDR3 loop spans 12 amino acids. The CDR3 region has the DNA TGTGCCAGCTCACCGGCGGGAAATGAGCAGTTCTTC. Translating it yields CASSPAGNEQFF.

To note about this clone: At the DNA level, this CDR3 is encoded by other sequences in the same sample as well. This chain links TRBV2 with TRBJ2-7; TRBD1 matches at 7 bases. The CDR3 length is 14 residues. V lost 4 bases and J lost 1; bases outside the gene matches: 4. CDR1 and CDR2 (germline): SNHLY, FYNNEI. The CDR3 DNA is TGTGCCAGCAGTGGACAGGGCCTTTCCTACGAGCAGTACTTC. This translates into CASSGQGLSYEQYF.

The CDR3 DNA follows: TGTGCCAGCAGCGAACAGGGGACTAATGAAAAACTGTTTTTT. Protein: CASSEQGTNEKLFF. The chain combines TRBV7-9 with TRBJ1-4, with 7 nucleotides matching TRBD1. There are 14 residues in the CDR3. Looked up from germline, CDR1 is SEHNR and CDR2 is FQNEAQ (reference sequence). V lost 5 bases and J lost 2; bases outside the gene matches: 2.

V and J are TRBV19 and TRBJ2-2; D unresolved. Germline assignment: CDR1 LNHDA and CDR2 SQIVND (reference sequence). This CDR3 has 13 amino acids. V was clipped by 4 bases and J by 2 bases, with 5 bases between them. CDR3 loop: CASSTTNTGELFF. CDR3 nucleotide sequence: TGTGCCAGTAGTACAACCAACACCGGGGAGCTGTTTTTT.